The source of this TCR beta chain is a study of cytomegalovirus exposure and HLA in healthy donors. Whole-study context: A subsequent analysis reported that the 100 to 150 validation repertoires were produced on the same platform that had also been used for the roughly 700 first-cohort repertoires.

Points from the study as a whole: Subsequent analysis revealed that first-cohort TCR clusters tended to co-occur in the 120 or so validation repertoires. Testing in vitro showed a few CMV-associated chains specific for CMV antigens. The study labeled fewer than 200 TCR beta chains cytomegalovirus-associated.

This CDR3 contains 15 residues. Unmatched junction bases numbered 3, after V lost 0 bases and J lost 3 bases. The V gene's germline CDR1 is SGHTA and CDR2 FQGTGA. As to this clone: Its specificity is not known.

Assay: immunoSEQ multiplex PCR; the TCRdb copy retains only in-frame clones and omits some. The data contain a few hundred thousand clones, around 90% of them seen just once; the ten biggest clones take up about 0.95%. The chain links TRBV7-3 to TRBJ2-3; 7 bases are shared with TRBD2. The TCR comes from a woman under 30 in good health and CMV-seronegative. Specimen: PBMCs. The chain's CDR3 is CASSLTGTTTDTQYF. For the CDR3, the DNA is TGTGCCAGCAGCTTAACGGGGACTACGACAGATACGCAGTATTTT.